Sequencing of this T cell receptor beta chain was carried out in a study of T cells in Graves' hyperthyroidism and ophthalmopathy. Graves' hyperthyroidism without ophthalmopathy progression within 18 months was termed stable. Those patients with uncontrolled infection, other autoimmune disease, pregnancy or lactation were excluded. Whole-study results and caveats: Blood shared most expanded thyroid clonotypes above 0.001.

Template material for amplifying TCR beta CDR3 regions consisted of RNA transcripts. The TCR CDR3 was amplified in a first-round RT-PCR using the HTBI primer set. Using its own MiXCR run on the multiplex PCR reads, TCRdb lists one record per CDR3 protein. The sample includes some 560,000 distinct CDR3 sequences, around 14% of them seen just once. Note on this clonotype: Its matching antigen is unknown. A clone one base away is much larger, so this may be a read error.

This receptor was taken from a woman in her 30s with Graves' hyperthyroidism. Sequencing was performed on blood.

The CDR3 sequence is CAGSQEGGEPQHF. The CDR3 region has the DNA TGTGCCGGCAGCCAAGAGGGAGGGGAGCCCCAGCATTTT. This chain connects TRBV3-1 to TRBJ1-5, with a possible D match to TRBD1 (5 bases). Per the germline V gene, CDR1 is LGHDT and CDR2 is YNNKEL (reference sequence). This CDR3 spans 13 amino acids.